This T cell receptor (beta chain) was retrieved from a study of glioma-infiltrating T cells (dated by TCRdb to 2015 to 2016). Describing the broader study: The study sequenced TCR alpha- and beta-chain repertoires from glioma tissue, from non-neoplastic brain tissue and from matched peripheral blood mononuclear cells. Each tissue-infiltrating repertoire was compared with the same patient's peripheral blood repertoire to measure divergence between tissue and blood T-cell populations. Three low-grade glioma patients, roughly eight primary glioblastoma patients and three non-glioma patients contributing non-neoplastic brain tissue were included in the paired cohort.

The germline V gene (reference sequence) yields SEHNR for CDR1 and FQNEAQ for CDR2. The trim is 6 bases for V and 3 bases for J, with a gap of 7 bases between the germline ends. From the cysteine through the phenylalanine, the CDR3 covers 12 amino acids. This entry keeps only the CDR3 DNA: 36 bases, framed from base 1. This clonotype was seen at least ten times. Its antigen remains undetermined. No much larger clone is present one base from it, and per-base qualities are unavailable. The iRepertoire nested amplicon-rescue multiplex PCR (arm-PCR) platform was used to amplify TCR alpha and beta CDR3 regions from RNA. The input for one-step reverse transcription and amplification was about 95-450 ng of tissue mRNA or PBMC total RNA. Following bead purification, Illumina adapters were added by a secondary multiplex PCR, and libraries between 200 and 400 bp were gel-purified. The libraries contained internal 6-nucleotide barcodes that were used for demultiplexing. The libraries were sequenced on an Illumina MiSeq using 2x220 or 2x250 nucleotide paired-end reads. The authors' analysis ran thus. FLASH 1.2.11 was used to merge paired reads, and BWA-MEM then aligned the reads to the GRCh37 human genome before TRA and TRB reads were extracted. V and J assignment used an IMGT-derived reference of cassette sequences and CDR3 motifs that included pseudogenes. Reads were translated in three frames, and productive CDR3s were defined as those with a C...FGXG motif and no stop codons. Unique combinations of V-J cassette pair and CDR3 amino acid sequence were defined as clonotypes. Reads were filtered by Hamming distance, with the threshold set by the sequence error rate of each sample in mapped regions. TCRdb took the public reads, trimmed them with fastp at Q25, ran MiXCR for clone calling and kept in-frame beta chains. Rows with one shared CDR3 protein collapse into an entry with the most common genes and DNA. What appears here as the V and J calls and clone size reflects TCRdb's work, not the paper's. The sample profile shows roughly 42,000 distinct CDR3 sequences; 20% to 25% of them were found once. The ten largest account for roughly 6% of the sample.

Study-wide findings and limitations: Very few CDR3 sequences were found to be shared between tissue and blood, and this scarcity was attributed to high CDR3 diversity and limited sampling. In non-neoplastic patients, VJ-independent divergence between tissue and blood fell below expectation, whereas in all gliomas, and especially in low-grade gliomas, the divergence rose above expectation. The group comparisons were based on small numbers of patients: three non-neoplastic, three low-grade glioma and several glioblastoma patients.

This sequence uses TRBV7-9 and TRBJ2-3; no D segment can be confidently identified. The clonotype originates from a human donor with low-grade glioma or glioblastoma, undergoing nonglioma brain surgery, or in good health (not recorded which). Sequenced input: glioma tissue, nonneoplastic brain tissue, or PBMCs (not recorded which). CDR3 loop: CASRGYTDTQYF. The DNA is as follows: TGTGCCAGCAGGGGTTATACAGATACGCAGTATTTT.